The 14 T cell receptor beta chains given below trace back to one sample, sequenced in a study of T cell responses to AZD1222 COVID-19 vaccine. The assay was immunoSEQ multiplex PCR, and TCRdb's table has in-frame clones only and misses some. The sample has about 110,000 clones, around 90% seen once. The starting material was peripheral blood, obtained on day 0 of MenACWY control vaccination. Receptors were obtained from an adult in good health.

The V call is TRBV5-1, the J call TRBJ2-3, with a tentative D call TRBD1 (5 bases). V shed 6 bases and J shed 5 bases, with 16 bases lying between them. This CDR3 comprises 14 residues. The V gene's germline CDR1 is SGHRS and CDR2 YFSETQ. CDR3 in DNA: TGCGCCAGCAAGGAGCGAGCACAGGTAGATACGCAGTATTTT. Amino acid sequence: CASKERAQVDTQYF.

The J gene is TRBJ2-3, the V gene TRBV5-1; 14 nucleotides agree with TRBD2. V shed 4 bases and J 3 bases; nucleotides not matched to a gene: 7. The CDR3 length is 17 residues. CDR1 and CDR2 from the germline V gene are SGHRS and YFSETQ. The CDR3 region is CASSTRLAGGRTDTQYF. The CDR3 DNA follows: TGCGCCAGCAGCACCCGACTAGCGGGGGGGCGGACAGATACGCAGTATTTT.

The chain recombines TRBV6-4 with TRBJ1-1; 9 nucleotides match TRBD1. CDR1 and CDR2 (germline): MRHNA, SNTAGT. The CDR3 loop spans 15 amino acids. V shed 3 bases and J 5 bases; nucleotides not matched to a gene: 7. DNA of the CDR3: TGTGCCAGCAGTGATTCCGGGACAGGGTTGACTGAAGCTTTCTTT. Residues: CASSDSGTGLTEAFF.

The chain uses TRBV2 and TRBJ1-2, with 7 nucleotides matching TRBD1. This CDR3 contains 14 residues. The junction had 6 bases not matched to a gene; V was cut back by 6 bases and J by 2 bases. CDR1 and CDR2 from the germline V gene are SNHLY and FYNNEI. In DNA form, the CDR3 reads TGTGCCAGCAGAGGGGACAGCGACAACTATGGCTACACCTTC. This sequence encodes CASRGDSDNYGYTF.

This clone has only one observation. The CDR3 spells CASSDAYEQYF. CDR3 nucleotides: TGTGCCAGCTCTGACGCTTACGAGCAGTACTTC. The J gene is TRBJ2-7, the V gene TRBV6-6; D gene ambiguous. Trimming left V 8 bases short and J 4 bases short, with 9 bases between. This CDR3 has 11 amino acids. Germline CDR1 reads MNHNY; CDR2 reads SVGAGI (reference sequence).

The chain has TRBV5-1 and TRBJ2-1, with 11 nucleotides matching TRBD1. After removal of 6 bases from V and 4 bases from J, the junction contained 6 bases not matched to a gene. This CDR3 is 15 amino acids long. From germline, CDR1 is SGHRS and CDR2 YFSETQ. As DNA, the CDR3 is TGCGCCAGCACCCCCGGGACAGGGGGGTACAATGAGCAGTTCTTC. This encodes CASTPGTGGYNEQFF.

The chain is built from TRBV5-4 and TRBJ1-4; 7 bases are a match to TRBD1. Losses at the gene ends were 0 bases for V and 8 bases for J; bases not matched to a gene: 7. CDR1 is SGHNT, CDR2 YYREEE, per germline (reference sequence). This CDR3 contains 15 residues. The CDR3 is CASSLAGGGGEKLFF. CDR3 nucleotides: TGTGCCAGCAGCTTGGCCGGGGGAGGGGGCGAAAAACTGTTTTTT.

The V and J genes are TRBV13 and TRBJ2-7; 8 nucleotides match TRBD1. This CDR3 spans 15 amino acids. Germline trimming cut 5 bases from V and 3 bases from J; bases unmatched to any gene: 9. Germline CDR1 is PRHDT and CDR2 is FYEKMQ (reference sequence). The CDR3 here is CASSPGQGRGYEQYF. CDR3 nucleotide sequence: TGTGCCAGCAGCCCAGGACAGGGAAGAGGCTACGAGCAGTACTTC.

V usage is TRBV7-8 and J usage is TRBJ1-1; D gene unclear. The CDR3 contains 13 residues. Germline values: CDR1 SGHVS, CDR2 FQNEAQ. Trimming pared 3 bases from V and 11 bases from J, leaving 16 bases between. The CDR3 nucleotides are TGTGCCAGCAGCTTGAAGACAAGCCCCCAGGCTTTCTTT. This translates into CASSLKTSPQAFF.

The chain has TRBV6-4 and TRBJ1-4; D gene unclear. Germline V gene sequence: CDR1 MRHNA, CDR2 SNTAGT. The CDR3 extends over 15 amino acids. V lost 6 bases and J lost 7, with 18 bases in between. This chain's CDR3 is CASRPVEFGAEKLFF. The CDR3 bases are TGTGCCAGCAGACCCGTAGAGTTCGGAGCTGAAAAACTGTTTTTT.

The genes are TRBV5-1 and TRBJ2-7; D may be TRBD2 (6 bases). Trimming left V 4 bases short and J 4 bases short, with 12 bases between. Germline V CDR1 and CDR2: SGHRS, YFSETQ. The CDR3 spans 13 residues. The DNA of the CDR3 is TGCGCCAGCAGCGAGCGGGTGGATTACGAGCAGTACTTC. It codes for CASSERVDYEQYF.

The chain recombines TRBV2 with TRBJ1-2, with 9 nucleotides matching TRBD1. The V segment lost 7 bases and the J segment 4 bases; nucleotides outside the gene matches: 10. CDR3 size: 15 residues. Germline V gives CDR1 SNHLY, CDR2 FYNNEI. The CDR3 region is CASTQDRGVGYGYTF. The DNA for the CDR3 is TGTGCCAGCACTCAGGACAGGGGTGTTGGCTATGGCTACACCTTC.

The CDR3 bases are TGTGCCTGGGGACAGGGTCTAACCTCTGGAAACACCATATATTTT. Translating gives CAWGQGLTSGNTIYF. This chain joins TRBV30 and TRBJ1-3; 8 nucleotides align to TRBD1. The germline V gene has CDR1 GTSNPN and CDR2 SVGIG (reference sequence). With 5 bases clipped from V and 0 bases from J, the junction kept 6 bases outside the gene matches. The CDR3 sequence is 15 residues long.

The rearrangement links TRBV6-1 to TRBJ1-2, with D tentatively TRBD1 (5 bases). Trimming shortened V by 2 bases and J by 3 bases, and 13 bases separated the two germline ends. This CDR3 spans 15 amino acids. Per germline, CDR1 MNHNS and CDR2 SASEGT. The DNA of the CDR3 is TGTGCCAGCAGTGAAAGGAGCAGGGCAGACTATGGCTACACCTTC. It encodes CASSERSRADYGYTF.